A single sample is the source of the 30 T cell receptor beta chains below, sequenced in a study of cytomegalovirus exposure and HLA in healthy donors. The data were produced by immunoSEQ multiplex PCR, yet TCRdb's version contains in-frame clones alone and is incomplete. The sample carries about 310,000 clones, approximately 88% recorded once. The sample consisted of PBMCs. These receptors were taken from a young man in good health and CMV-seronegative.

This clone has only one observation. The chain has TRBV11-2 and TRBJ2-3; possible D gene TRBD1, 5 bases. Looked up from germline, CDR1 is SGHAT and CDR2 is FQNNGV. V gave up 5 bases and J gave up 3 bases, with 15 bases separating them. This CDR3 is 15 amino acids long. As DNA, the CDR3 is TGTGCCAGCAGCCCCGGCTCAGGGTCGACAGATACGCAGTATTTT. Protein sequence: CASSPGSGSTDTQYF.

Notes on this clone: At one boundary the junction diverges from the germline segment, which might be a read error. J is TRBJ1-6 and V is TRBV5-6; 8 bases fit TRBD1. CDR3 length: 14 residues. Germline V gene lookup returns CDR1 SGHDT and CDR2 YYEEEE. CDR3: CASSQQGGDSLLHF. The CDR3 bases are TGTGCCAGCAGCCAACAGGGGGGGGATTCACTCCTCCACTTT.

The chain couples TRBV4-1 to TRBJ1-6, with D possibly being TRBD1 (5 bases). The V gene lost 4 bases and the J gene lost 9 bases, with 16 bases spanning the gap. The CDR3 length is 15 residues. Germline V gene sequence: CDR1 MGHRA, CDR2 YSYEKL. DNA for the CDR3: TGCGCCAGCAGCCGCGACAGACGTACGGCTTCACCCCTCCACTTT. Protein product: CASSRDRRTASPLHF.

The chain has TRBV5-4 and TRBJ2-7; 7 bases are shared with TRBD1. The CDR3 consists of 13 residues. Germline V gives CDR1 SGHNT, CDR2 YYREEE (reference sequence). Trimming removed 5 bases from V and 4 bases from J; junction bases left unmatched: 6. CDR3 region: CASRSGQRYEQYF. CDR3 nucleotides: TGTGCCAGCAGATCGGGACAGCGATACGAGCAGTACTTC.

This chain links TRBV30 with TRBJ1-2; D uncertain. The CDR3 extends over 15 amino acids. Per germline, CDR1 GTSNPN and CDR2 SVGIG (reference sequence). Trimming took 3 bases from V and 8 from J, leaving 22 bases between them. DNA of the CDR3: TGTGCCTGGAGGGGCCCGGGAGAAACCAAAGGCGGCTACACCTTC. Amino acid sequence: CAWRGPGETKGGYTF. Together with reference TRBV30 and TRBJ1-2, the CDR3 gives the full variable domain: SQTIHQWPATLVQPVGSPLSLECTVEGTSNPNLYWYRQAAGRGLQLLFYSVGIGQISSEVPQNLSASRPQDRQFILSSKKLLLSDSGFYLCAWRGPGETKGGYTFGSGTRLTVV.

The chain carries TRBV28 and TRBJ1-5; D might be TRBD1 (5 bases). Germline assignment: CDR1 MDHEN and CDR2 SYDVKM. The CDR3 has 13 amino acids. Trimming stripped 7 bases from V and 4 bases from J, with 11 bases between. CDR3 DNA sequence: TGTGCCAGCAAGAGGCAGGGTAATCAGCCCCAGCATTTT. Translation gives CASKRQGNQPQHF. Full variable domain (outside the CDR3, taken from reference TRBV28 and TRBJ1-5): DVKVTQSSRYLVKRTGEKVFLECVQDMDHENMFWYRQDPGLGLRLIYFSYDVKMKEKGDIPEGYSVSREKKERFSLILESASTNQTSMYLCASKRQGNQPQHFGDGTRLSIL.

In this sample, this clone turned up a few times. The chain joins TRBV2 to TRBJ1-6, with a tentative D call TRBD1 (5 bases). This CDR3 region has 15 residues. The germline gives CDR1 SNHLY, CDR2 FYNNEI. With 7 bases removed from V and 3 bases from J, the gap between germline ends came to 13 bases. CDR3 loop: CASKGERLYNSPLHF. DNA of the CDR3: TGTGCCAGCAAAGGGGAACGTCTCTATAATTCACCCCTCCACTTT. The full variable domain, in which reference TRBV2 and TRBJ1-6 provide the parts outside the CDR3, is EPEVTQTPSHQVTQMGQEVILRCVPISNHLYFYWYRQILGQKVEFLVSFYNNEISEKSEIFDDQFSVERPDGSNFTLKIRSTKLEDSAMYFCASKGERLYNSPLHFGNGTRLTVT.

CDR3 DNA sequence: TGCGCCAGCAGCTTGTCGGGTCTGTTGGGCACTGAAGCTTTCTTT. This gives the protein CASSLSGLLGTEAFF. V and J are TRBV5-1 and TRBJ1-1; D gene unclear. The length of the CDR3 is 15 residues. From germline, CDR1 is SGHRS and CDR2 YFSETQ. Trimming removed 1 base from V and 4 bases from J, with 14 bases in between.

Points on this clone: The same CDR3 also results from other DNA sequences found in this sample. V is TRBV11-2 and J is TRBJ1-2; possible D gene TRBD1, 6 bases. Germline values: CDR1 SGHAT, CDR2 FQNNGV. V was trimmed by 5 bases and J by 4 bases, leaving 8 bases between them. The CDR3 is 12 residues long. The CDR3 DNA reads as TGTGCCAGCAGCCTGACAGGCTATGGCTACACCTTC. Its protein is CASSLTGYGYTF.

The chain links TRBV2 to TRBJ2-5; D gene ambiguous. The CDR3 has 13 amino acids. Trimming took 8 bases from V and 0 from J, leaving 10 bases between them. Germline V gives CDR1 SNHLY, CDR2 FYNNEI. In nucleotides, the CDR3 is TGTGCCAGCCGTGGCAGGTACCAAGAGACCCAGTACTTC. It translates to CASRGRYQETQYF. Full variable domain (rest looked up from reference TRBV2 and TRBJ2-5): EPEVTQTPSHQVTQMGQEVILRCVPISNHLYFYWYRQILGQKVEFLVSFYNNEISEKSEIFDDQFSVERPDGSNFTLKIRSTKLEDSAMYFCASRGRYQETQYFGPGTRLLVL.

This clone was observed a few times. This likely comes from a read error, as the CDR3 has no conserved phenylalanine or tryptophan at its end. No DNA is shown, since the ends of the CDR3 on it are uncertain; the CDR3 is the one TCRdb lists. V is TRBV5-4 and J is TRBJ1-2; the table's D call TRBD1 went unverified against the DNA. The CDR3 is 11 amino acids long, termini counted. Germline CDR1 SGHNT, CDR2 YYREEE (reference sequence). This CDR3 is CASSLGETGSY.

In its sample, this clone was seen a few times. The chain couples TRBV6-4 to TRBJ2-2; D is undetermined. CDR1 MRHNA and CDR2 SNTAGT come from the germline V gene. The CDR3 has 13 residues. V was shortened by 2 bases and J by 5 bases, with 6 bases between the two germline ends. CDR3 residues: CASSDRETGELFF. The CDR3, as DNA: TGTGCCAGCAGTGACCGAGAGACCGGGGAGCTGTTTTTT.

The chain has TRBV25-1 and TRBJ2-7, with 7 bases matching TRBD1. The V gene's germline CDR1 is MGHDK and CDR2 SYGVNS. The CDR3 loop spans 13 amino acids. V shed 10 bases and J 1 base; nucleotides not matched to a gene: 7. The CDR3 loop is CATMRDSSYEQYF. CDR3 coding DNA: TGTGCCACCATGAGGGACAGTTCCTACGAGCAGTACTTC.

The rearrangement links TRBV7-9 to TRBJ2-7; TRBD1 matches 8 bases. CDR3 length: 19 amino acids. V lost 2 bases, J lost 4 bases, and 19 bases stayed unmatched. Looked up from germline, CDR1 is SEHNR and CDR2 is FQNEAQ (reference sequence). The CDR3, as DNA: TGTGCCAGCAGCTTAATTCCGACAGGGGCCACCCGAACGAAATACGAGCAGTACTTC. Translated, it gives CASSLIPTGATRTKYEQYF.

Only one count was recorded for this clone. The chain links TRBV5-1 to TRBJ2-1, with 8 bases aligning to TRBD1. CDR1 and CDR2 from the germline V gene are SGHRS and YFSETQ. Trimming cost V 4 bases and J 7 bases; bases outside gene matches: 13. The CDR3 sequence is 16 residues long. CDR3 protein: CASSQRQGAVRNEQFF. As DNA, the CDR3 is TGCGCCAGCAGCCAACGCCAGGGGGCGGTCAGAAATGAGCAGTTCTTC.

The gene calls are TRBV18 and TRBJ1-1; D might be TRBD1 (6 bases). V lost 4 bases, J lost 0 bases, and 15 bases lay in between. Germline CDR1 KGHSH, CDR2 LQKENI. The CDR3 is 16 amino acids. The chain's CDR3 is CASSRDRMGMNTEAFF. Written as DNA, the CDR3 is TGTGCCAGCTCACGCGACAGGATGGGCATGAACACTGAAGCTTTCTTT.

A few counts support this clone. The V gene is TRBV6-1, the J gene TRBJ2-7, with a possible D match to TRBD1 (6 bases). CDR1 MNHNS and CDR2 SASEGT come from the germline V gene. V lost 7 bases and J lost 2, with 12 bases in between. The CDR3 is 13 residues long. The CDR3 sequence is CASNRGQPYEQYF. In nucleotides, the CDR3 is TGTGCCAGCAATCGGGGACAACCCTACGAGCAGTACTTC.

The rearrangement uses TRBV5-6 and TRBJ1-5, with TRBD1 matching over 9 bases. This CDR3 is 18 amino acids long. In germline, CDR1 is SGHDT, CDR2 YYEEEE. The junction had 11 bases not matched to a gene; V was cut back by 4 bases and J by 0 bases. CDR3 nucleotide sequence: TGTGCCAGCAGCCAAACTAGGAACAGGGGGCTTAGCAATCAGCCCCAGCATTTT. Encoded protein: CASSQTRNRGLSNQPQHF.

For the CDR3, the DNA is TGTGCCAGCAGTTACTCAGGGGGGGCCGGTTACGAGCAGTACTTC. Its protein product is CASSYSGGAGYEQYF. This sequence joins TRBV6-5 and TRBJ2-7; TRBD2 is a possible D gene (7 bases). This CDR3 spans 15 amino acids. CDR1 is MNHEY and CDR2 is SVGAGI in the germline V gene. Between the trimmed V and J ends, which lost 0 bases and 4 bases, there was a span of 13 bases.

The rearrangement uses TRBV5-1 and TRBJ1-4; D ambiguous. Deletions cut 0 bases from V and 0 bases from J, with 9 bases between. The CDR3 extends over 16 amino acids. Germline loops: CDR1 SGHRS, CDR2 YFSETQ. The CDR3 sequence is CASSLDRQATNEKLFF. The DNA for the CDR3 is TGCGCCAGCAGCTTGGACCGACAAGCAACTAATGAAAAACTGTTTTTT.

This clone was observed a single time. The rearrangement joins TRBV4-3 to TRBJ1-5, with a possible D match to TRBD1 (5 bases). V lost 0 bases, J lost 9 bases, and 9 bases lay in between. Germline values: CDR1 LGHNA, CDR2 YSLEER. This CDR3 is 13 amino acids long. Written as DNA, the CDR3 is TGCGCCAGCAGCCAAGATGGGGGGAGGCCCCAGCATTTT. Its protein product is CASSQDGGRPQHF.

The chain recombines TRBV11-2 with TRBJ2-5; 7 bases map to TRBD2. The CDR3 runs to 15 residues. The trim removed 0 bases at V and 5 bases at J, leaving 6 bases unmatched. Germline CDR1 reads SGHAT; CDR2 reads FQNNGV. The CDR3 reads CASSLDDTGRETQYF. The CDR3 DNA reads as TGTGCCAGCAGCTTAGATGATACCGGGAGGGAGACCCAGTACTTC.

This clone was seen once. The J gene is TRBJ1-1, the V gene TRBV10-1, with 7 bases lining up with TRBD1. Trimming took 0 bases from V and 8 from J; bases not matched to a gene: 3. The CDR3 sequence is 13 residues long. Germline V CDR1 and CDR2: WNHNN, SYGVQD (reference sequence). CDR3 bases: TGCGCCAGCAGTGAGTCTGAGACAGGGGAAGCTTTCTTT. Protein: CASSESETGEAFF.

This clone appeared a single time. V and J are TRBV15 and TRBJ1-4, with 7 positions matching TRBD1. Looked up from germline, CDR1 is LNHNV and CDR2 is YYDKDF (reference sequence). The CDR3 contains 16 residues. V lost 0 bases to trimming and J lost 6 bases; unmatched junction nucleotides: 7. CDR3 nucleotides: TGTGCCACCAGCAGAGATCCGGCAGGGGGATATGAAAAACTGTTTTTT. Translated: CATSRDPAGGYEKLFF. Variable domain in full (rest from reference TRBV15 and TRBJ1-4): DAMVIQNPRYQVTQFGKPVTLSCSQTLNHNVMYWYQQKSSQAPKLLFHYYDKDFNNEADTPDNFQSRRPNTSFCFLDIRSPGLGDTAMYLCATSRDPAGGYEKLFFGSGTQLSVL.

This rearrangement joins TRBV6-1 to TRBJ2-7; 7 bases agree with TRBD1. CDR1 and CDR2 (germline): MNHNS, SASEGT. This CDR3 has 12 amino acids. Trimming cost V 6 bases and J 4 bases; bases outside gene matches: 3. CDR3 nucleotides: TGTGCCAGCAGGGAGACAGGGTACGAGCAGTACTTC. Translation gives CASRETGYEQYF.

The chain carries TRBV6-1 and TRBJ1-5, with unresolved D. Trimming cost V 0 bases and J 8 bases, with 5 bases left between them. CDR1 is MNHNS, CDR2 SASEGT, per germline. CDR3 size: 12 residues. CDR3 loop: CASSEAREPQHF. CDR3 nucleotides: TGTGCCAGCAGTGAAGCGCGGGAGCCCCAGCATTTT.

The chain has TRBV5-1 and TRBJ2-1; 11 bases are shared with TRBD2. Germline loops: CDR1 SGHRS, CDR2 YFSETQ. This CDR3 is built from 15 residues. After removal of 4 bases from V and 6 bases from J, the junction contained 6 bases not matched to a gene. CDR3 sequence: CASSLAGGNINEQFF. DNA of the CDR3: TGCGCCAGCAGCCTAGCGGGGGGCAATATCAATGAGCAGTTCTTC.

V gene TRBV2 combines with J gene TRBJ1-6; maybe TRBD1 (5 bases). Germline values: CDR1 SNHLY, CDR2 FYNNEI. The CDR3 is made up of 11 amino acids. V shed 0 bases and J shed 14 bases, with 5 bases lying between them. The CDR3 loop is CASSEAGALHF. CDR3 bases: TGTGCCAGCAGTGAAGCAGGGGCCCTCCACTTT.

This chain links TRBV7-9 with TRBJ1-1; 7 bases are a match to TRBD1. Trimming removed 5 bases from V and 6 bases from J; junction bases left unmatched: 21. The CDR3 consists of 18 residues. Germline-derived CDR1 and CDR2 are SEHNR and FQNEAQ (reference sequence). The CDR3 region is CASSPGARDSGLGPEAFF. Written as DNA, the CDR3 is TGTGCCAGCAGCCCCGGTGCCCGGGACAGCGGCTTGGGCCCTGAAGCTTTCTTT.

The chain links TRBV19 to TRBJ2-3; weak D call: TRBD2 (5 bases). The CDR3 is 15 amino acids. Trimming cost V 3 bases and J 6 bases, with 16 bases left between them. Germline CDR1 and CDR2: LNHDA and SQIVND (reference sequence). CDR3 sequence reads: CASSIGSPRADTQYF. The CDR3 DNA reads as TGTGCCAGTAGTATTGGGTCCCCGAGGGCGGATACGCAGTATTTT.